This T cell receptor beta chain comes out of a study of CDR3 diversity in severe acne. The CDR3 is 15 amino acids. The germline V gene has CDR1 SGHAT and CDR2 FQNNGV. A word on this clonotype: A read error may produce the germline difference seen at one junction end.

TCRdb processed the PCR reads anew with MiXCR; each CDR3 protein has one entry. The top ten hold approximately 15% of the sample, which has 65,000 to 95,000 distinct CDR3 sequences, 51% seen once. This sequence joins TRBV11-2 and TRBJ2-1; 9 bases line up with TRBD2. Material: blood. This clonotype was sampled from a male donor in good health, without acne. The DNA of the CDR3 is TGTGCCAGCAGCCCCGGGACTAGCCTCTACGATGAGCAGTTCTTC. This gives the protein CASSPGTSLYDEQFF.